This TCR beta chain comes out of a study of beta chain features in type 1 diabetes. The investigators reverse transcribed all of the isolated RNA, so they sequenced expressed TCRB transcripts. The protocol was immunoSEQ multiplex PCR, while the TCRdb copy is restricted to in-frame clones and leaves out a portion. The profile shows around 330,000 clones, 8% to 13% of them singletons. Per the germline V gene, CDR1 is MDHEN and CDR2 is SYDVKM. The CDR3 consists of 16 residues. Between the trimmed V and J ends, which lost 6 bases and 4 bases, there was a span of 21 bases. This TCR derives from a woman aged 30 to 39 in good health. The chain recombines TRBV28 with TRBJ1-2; D unresolved. The specimen was naive CD4+ T cells from blood. The CDR3 DNA follows: TGTGCCAGCAGATCCCCGGGATGGGCCACGGGCTATGGCTACACCTTC. Its translation: CASRSPGWATGYGYTF.